This T cell receptor (beta chain) is drawn from a study of beta chain features in type 1 diabetes. Background on the study: No age, gender or cell yield differences were seen between patients and healthy donors. Over all samples combined, fewer than 140,000,000 sorted cells were examined.

Every bit of the isolated RNA underwent reverse transcription, so sequencing read expressed TCRB transcripts. TCRdb's table, derived via immunoSEQ multiplex PCR, lists solely in-frame clones and lacks some. The table lists under 350,000 clones, approximately 24% of them singletons. On this clone itself: The target antigen is unknown.

By way of CD45RO/CCR7/CD25/CD127/CD95/CD27, the CD4+ regulatory, stem cell-like memory, central memory and naive cells were sorted. Sorting produced populations that all topped 95% purity. Study-wide results and limits: Among patients with Type 1 diabetes, TCRB CDR3s were moderately but significantly shorter in every one of the four CD4+ subsets.

The V gene's germline CDR1 is SNHLY and CDR2 FYNNEI. This CDR3 comprises 18 residues. Germline trimming cut 5 bases from V and 0 bases from J; bases unmatched to any gene: 9. Sequencing was done on a sample of naive CD4+ T cells from blood. V is TRBV2 and J is TRBJ2-2; 10 bases agree with TRBD1. This TCR derives from a woman aged 30 to 39 with type 1 diabetes. CDR3 amino acids: CASSPGQGTPPNTGELFF. In DNA form, the CDR3 reads TGTGCCAGCAGTCCGGGACAGGGGACACCGCCGAACACCGGGGAGCTGTTTTTT.